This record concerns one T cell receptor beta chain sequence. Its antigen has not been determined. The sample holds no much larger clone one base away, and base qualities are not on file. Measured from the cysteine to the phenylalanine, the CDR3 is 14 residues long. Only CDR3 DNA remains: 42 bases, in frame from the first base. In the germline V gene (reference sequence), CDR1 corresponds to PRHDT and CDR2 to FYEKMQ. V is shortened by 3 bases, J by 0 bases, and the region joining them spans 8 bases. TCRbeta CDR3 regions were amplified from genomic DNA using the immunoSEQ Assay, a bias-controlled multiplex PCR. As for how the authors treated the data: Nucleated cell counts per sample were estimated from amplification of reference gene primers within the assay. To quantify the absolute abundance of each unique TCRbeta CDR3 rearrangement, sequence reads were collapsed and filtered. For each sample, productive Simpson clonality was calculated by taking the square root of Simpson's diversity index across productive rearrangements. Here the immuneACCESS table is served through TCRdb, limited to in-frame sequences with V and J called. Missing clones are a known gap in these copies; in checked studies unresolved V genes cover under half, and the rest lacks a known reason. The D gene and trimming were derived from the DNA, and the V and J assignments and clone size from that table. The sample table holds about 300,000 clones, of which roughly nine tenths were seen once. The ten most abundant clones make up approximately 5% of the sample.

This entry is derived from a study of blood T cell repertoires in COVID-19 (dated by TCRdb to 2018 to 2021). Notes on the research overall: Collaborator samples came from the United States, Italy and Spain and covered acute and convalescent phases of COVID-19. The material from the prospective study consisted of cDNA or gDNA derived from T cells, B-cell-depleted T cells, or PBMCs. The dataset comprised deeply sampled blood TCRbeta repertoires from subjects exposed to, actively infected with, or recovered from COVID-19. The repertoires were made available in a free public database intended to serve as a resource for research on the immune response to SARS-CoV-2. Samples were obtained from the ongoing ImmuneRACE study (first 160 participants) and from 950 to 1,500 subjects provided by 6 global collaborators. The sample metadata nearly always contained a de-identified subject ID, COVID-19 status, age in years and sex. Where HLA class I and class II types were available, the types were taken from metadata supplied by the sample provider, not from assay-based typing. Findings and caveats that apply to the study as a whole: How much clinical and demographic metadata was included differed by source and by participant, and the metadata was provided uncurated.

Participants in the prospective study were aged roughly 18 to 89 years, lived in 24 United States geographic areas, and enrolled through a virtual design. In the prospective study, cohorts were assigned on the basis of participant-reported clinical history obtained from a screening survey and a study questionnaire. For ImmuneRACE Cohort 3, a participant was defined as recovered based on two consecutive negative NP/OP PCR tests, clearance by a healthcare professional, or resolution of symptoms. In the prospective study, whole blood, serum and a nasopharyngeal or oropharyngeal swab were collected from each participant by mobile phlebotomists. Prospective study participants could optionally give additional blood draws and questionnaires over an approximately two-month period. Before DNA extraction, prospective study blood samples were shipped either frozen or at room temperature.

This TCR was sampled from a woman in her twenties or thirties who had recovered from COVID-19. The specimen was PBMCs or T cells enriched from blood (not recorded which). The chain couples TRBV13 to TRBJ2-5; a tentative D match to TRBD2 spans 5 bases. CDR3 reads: CASSFGEYQETQYF. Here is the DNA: TGTGCCAGCAGCTTTGGGGAGTACCAAGAGACCCAGTACTTC.